This TCR beta chain was retrieved from a study of patients and donors after allogeneic stem cell transplantation. TCRdb itself ran the RT-PCR reads through MiXCR, one entry per CDR3 protein. The data contain over 30,000 distinct CDR3 sequences, roughly 38% of them singletons. Germline-derived CDR1 and CDR2 are LGHNA and YSLEER. V lost 2 bases and J 3 bases, leaving 7 bases between the germline ends. The CDR3 covers 13 residues. There are a few counts of this clonotype. The chain combines TRBV4-3 with TRBJ1-1; a weak D match, TRBD1 (6 bases). Sequenced input: blood, either unsorted or a sorted T cell fraction (not recorded which). This clonotype originated in a human donor who was either an allogeneic HSCT recipient or a stem cell or donor lymphocyte infusion donor (not recorded which). It is not recorded whose cells these are; they may come from a transplant donor. CDR3 protein: CASSQRGDTEAFF. The CDR3 DNA is TGCGCCAGCAGCCAAAGGGGGGACACTGAAGCTTTCTTT.